The 12 T cell receptor beta chains in this list originate from one sample, sequenced in a study of technical replicates of blood from a few donors. Generated by immunoSEQ multiplex PCR, the TCRdb table keeps only in-frame clones and is missing some. The top ten clones hold about 0.4% of a sample with 65,000 to 90,000 clones, over 90% of them seen once. Sequenced sample: T cells isolated from PBMCs. These receptors all stem from a human donor in good health.

The V gene is TRBV5-1, the J gene TRBJ1-1, with D tentatively TRBD1 (5 bases). The germline V and J ends were trimmed by 2 bases and 11 bases, with 16 bases remaining between them. The germline gives CDR1 SGHRS, CDR2 YFSETQ. The CDR3 consists of 13 residues. The CDR3 DNA reads as TGCGCCAGCAGCTTTGGGCTAGACAGAGGCGCTTTCTTT. This encodes CASSFGLDRGAFF. The variable domain in full, with the rest retrieved from reference TRBV5-1 and TRBJ1-1, is KAGVTQTPRYLIKTRGQQVTLSCSPISGHRSVSWYQQTPGQGLQFLFEYFSETQRNKGNFPGRFSGRQFSNSRSEMNVSTLELGDSALYLCASSFGLDRGAFFGQGTRLTVV.

This chain connects TRBV30 to TRBJ2-1; 7 nucleotides align to TRBD2. The CDR3 runs to 14 residues. Unmatched junction bases numbered 2, after V lost 1 base and J lost 2 bases. Germline V CDR1 and CDR2: GTSNPN, SVGIG (reference sequence). In nucleotides, the CDR3 is TGTGCCTGGAGTGCAAGCGGGACCTACAATGAGCAGTTCTTC. This sequence encodes CAWSASGTYNEQFF.

This chain links TRBV13 with TRBJ2-1; 15 bases are shared with TRBD2. The trim removed 0 bases at V and 3 bases at J, leaving 3 bases unmatched. This CDR3 contains 18 residues. Germline values: CDR1 PRHDT, CDR2 FYEKMQ (reference sequence). The CDR3 here is CASSLGGLAGGLYNEQFF. DNA for the CDR3: TGTGCCAGCAGCTTAGGGGGACTAGCGGGAGGCCTCTACAATGAGCAGTTCTTC.

The chain couples TRBV7-3 to TRBJ2-7; D remains unclear. Trimming left V 6 bases short and J 0 bases short, with 9 bases between. The CDR3 sequence is 13 residues long. CDR1 and CDR2 (germline): SGHTA, FQGTGA. DNA for the CDR3: TGTGCCAGCAGTCAGGCCTTCTCCTACGAGCAGTACTTC. Residues: CASSQAFSYEQYF.

V gene TRBV7-3 combines with J gene TRBJ2-1, with 7 bases aligning to TRBD2. V was pared by 2 bases and J by 9 bases, with 10 bases of the junction left unmatched. Germline V gene data show CDR1 as SGHTA and CDR2 as FQGTGA. CDR3 length equals 15 residues. CDR3 loop: CASSLVSGLVSEQFF. CDR3 in DNA: TGTGCCAGCAGCTTAGTTAGCGGGCTTGTGAGTGAGCAGTTCTTC.

This clone showed up just once. The gene calls are TRBV27 and TRBJ2-7, with unresolved D. The length of the CDR3 is 13 residues. Germline V gene sequence: CDR1 MNHEY, CDR2 SMNVEV (reference sequence). The V end was cut by 6 bases, the J end by 3 bases, with 12 bases between. The CDR3 spells CASSVNIYYEQYF. As DNA, the CDR3 is TGTGCCAGCAGCGTCAACATTTACTACGAGCAGTACTTC.

V and J are TRBV30 and TRBJ2-3, with D possibly TRBD2 on 5 matching bases. CDR3 length: 13 residues. The germline V and J ends were trimmed by 1 base and 4 bases, with 9 bases remaining between them. Germline V gene sequence: CDR1 GTSNPN, CDR2 SVGIG (reference sequence). The CDR3 DNA reads TGTGCCTGGAGTGCGGGAACGGCAGATACGCAGTATTTT. This codes for CAWSAGTADTQYF.

The rearrangement joins TRBV27 to TRBJ2-2; D gene unclear. The CDR3 consists of 13 residues. The germline CDR1 and CDR2 sequences are MNHEY and SMNVEV (reference sequence). Deletions cut 4 bases from V and 1 base from J, with 4 bases between. CDR3 sequence (DNA): TGTGCCAGCAGTTCTTGGAACACCGGGGAGCTGTTTTTT. This gives the protein CASSSWNTGELFF.

The gene calls are TRBV30 and TRBJ2-2; 8 nucleotides align to TRBD1. Germline CDR1 GTSNPN, CDR2 SVGIG (reference sequence). V was clipped by 1 base and J by 6 bases; unmatched bases: 10. The CDR3 totals 16 residues. The DNA for the CDR3 is TGTGCCTGGAGTGGCCGGGGTCGGACAGGGCCCGGGGAGCTGTTTTTT. It translates to CAWSGRGRTGPGELFF.

The V gene is TRBV7-9, the J gene TRBJ2-4, with D tentatively TRBD1 (5 bases). The CDR3 is 15 residues long. The V gene lost 2 bases and the J gene lost 2 bases, with 10 bases spanning the gap. CDR1 is SEHNR, CDR2 FQNEAQ, per germline (reference sequence). CDR3 protein: CASSLSQGTKNIQYF. CDR3 sequence (DNA): TGTGCCAGCAGCTTAAGCCAGGGAACCAAAAACATTCAGTACTTC.

The rearrangement joins TRBV14 to TRBJ2-6; TRBD2 aligns across 9 bases. V shed 4 bases and J 4 bases; nucleotides not matched to a gene: 11. The germline gives CDR1 SGHDN, CDR2 FVKESK. This CDR3 has 18 amino acids. The CDR3 loop reads CASSPIGREGGGANVLTF. CDR3 nucleotides: TGTGCCAGCAGCCCGATTGGGCGGGAGGGCGGCGGGGCCAACGTCCTGACTTTC.

The chain has TRBV11-3 and TRBJ2-7; possibly TRBD1 for D (5 bases). This CDR3 contains 13 residues. V was shortened by 4 bases and J by 5 bases, with 12 bases between the two germline ends. Germline V gene sequence: CDR1 SGHNT, CDR2 YENEEA. DNA for the CDR3: TGTGCCAGCAGCTCTACAGGTAACCACGAGCAGTACTTC. It translates to CASSSTGNHEQYF.